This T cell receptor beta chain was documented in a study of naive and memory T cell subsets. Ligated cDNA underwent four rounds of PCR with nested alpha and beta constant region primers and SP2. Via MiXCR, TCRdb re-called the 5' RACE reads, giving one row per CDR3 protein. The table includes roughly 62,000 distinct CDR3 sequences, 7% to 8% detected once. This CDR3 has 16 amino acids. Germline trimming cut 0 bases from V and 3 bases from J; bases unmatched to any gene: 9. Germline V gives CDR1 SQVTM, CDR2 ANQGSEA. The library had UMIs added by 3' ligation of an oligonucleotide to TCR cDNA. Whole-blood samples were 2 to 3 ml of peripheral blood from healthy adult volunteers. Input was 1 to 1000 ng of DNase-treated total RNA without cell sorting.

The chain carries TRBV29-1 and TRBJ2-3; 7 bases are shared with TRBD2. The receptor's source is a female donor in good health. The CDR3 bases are TGCAGCGTTGAAGATTTGGGGGGACTATATACAGATACGCAGTATTTT. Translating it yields CSVEDLGGLYTDTQYF.